Shown below are 8 T cell receptor beta chains from a single sample sequenced in a study of cytomegalovirus exposure and HLA in healthy donors. Researchers ran the PCR with 60 Vbeta and 13 Jbeta primers. Here immunoSEQ multiplex PCR was the method, and the copy in TCRdb shows in-frame clones only, minus some. This sample has around 130,000 clones; roughly three quarters occur once, and the top ten carry approximately 1.6%. The sample was PBMCs. The receptors shown here come from a woman aged 18-29 years in good health and CMV-seronegative.

The rearrangement links TRBV6-1 to TRBJ1-2; 7 nucleotides line up with TRBD1. The CDR3 contains 15 residues. The germline V gene has CDR1 MNHNS and CDR2 SASEGT. V was clipped by 7 bases and J by 4 bases; unmatched bases: 12. This chain's CDR3 is CASTVDRASFYGYTF. The CDR3 DNA reads as TGTGCCAGCACTGTAGACAGGGCCTCGTTCTATGGCTACACCTTC.

This chain links TRBV5-4 with TRBJ1-2, with a tentative D call TRBD1 (6 bases). The CDR3 consists of 15 residues. Trimming stripped 7 bases from V and 4 bases from J, with 20 bases between. Looked up from germline, CDR1 is SGHNT and CDR2 is YYREEE (reference sequence). The CDR3 protein is CASLSRQAPLYGYTF. As DNA, the CDR3 is TGTGCCAGCCTCTCTAGACAGGCGCCCCTCTATGGCTACACCTTC.

The chain joins TRBV29-1 to TRBJ2-1; D uncertain. The germline CDR1 and CDR2 sequences are SQVTM and ANQGSEA. The CDR3 spans 11 residues. Trimming removed 8 bases at V and 6 bases at J, with 11 bases between. In DNA form, the CDR3 reads TGCAGCTACCAGTTATCCAATGAGCAGTTCTTC. Encoded protein: CSYQLSNEQFF.

This chain uses TRBV7-8 with TRBJ2-5; tentative D call: TRBD1 (5 bases). Per germline, CDR1 SGHVS and CDR2 FQNEAQ. This CDR3 region has 13 residues. V was cut by 1 base and J by 2 bases, with 5 bases left in between. The CDR3 DNA reads TGTGCCAGCAGCTTAGACAGGCAAGAGACCCAGTACTTC. Translating it yields CASSLDRQETQYF.

V gene TRBV5-6 combines with J gene TRBJ1-5; a weak D match, TRBD1 (6 bases). V lost 3 bases to trimming and J lost 4 bases, with 11 bases between them. The CDR3 spans 14 residues. Germline V gene data show CDR1 as SGHDT and CDR2 as YYEEEE. Here the CDR3 reads CASSSPQGNQPQHF. Here the CDR3 DNA reads TGTGCCAGCAGCTCGCCCCAGGGGAATCAGCCCCAGCATTTT.

V gene TRBV7-2 combines with J gene TRBJ2-7, with D perhaps TRBD2 (6 bases). Germline values: CDR1 SGHTA, CDR2 FQGNSA. CDR3 size: 15 residues. V gave up 6 bases and J gave up 1 base, with 16 bases separating them. The CDR3 sequence: CASSSGLTESYEQYF. The CDR3 region has the DNA TGTGCCAGCAGTTCCGGACTAACCGAATCCTACGAGCAGTACTTC.

J is TRBJ1-2 and V is TRBV5-1; 7 nucleotides agree with TRBD1. CDR1 and CDR2 (germline): SGHRS, YFSETQ. The junction had 4 bases not matched to a gene; V was cut back by 0 bases and J by 2 bases. The CDR3 extends over 15 amino acids. The CDR3 protein is CASSLGQGDNYGYTF. The DNA of the CDR3 is TGCGCCAGCAGCTTGGGGCAGGGGGACAACTATGGCTACACCTTC.

The V gene is TRBV5-6, the J gene TRBJ2-7; D is perhaps TRBD2 (6 bases). V was cut by 0 bases and J by 6 bases, with 10 bases left in between. Germline V gene data show CDR1 as SGHDT and CDR2 as YYEEEE. CDR3 size: 13 residues. Here the CDR3 DNA reads TGTGCCAGCAGCTTGGCCTTGGGAGGCGAGCAGTACTTC. Protein: CASSLALGGEQYF.